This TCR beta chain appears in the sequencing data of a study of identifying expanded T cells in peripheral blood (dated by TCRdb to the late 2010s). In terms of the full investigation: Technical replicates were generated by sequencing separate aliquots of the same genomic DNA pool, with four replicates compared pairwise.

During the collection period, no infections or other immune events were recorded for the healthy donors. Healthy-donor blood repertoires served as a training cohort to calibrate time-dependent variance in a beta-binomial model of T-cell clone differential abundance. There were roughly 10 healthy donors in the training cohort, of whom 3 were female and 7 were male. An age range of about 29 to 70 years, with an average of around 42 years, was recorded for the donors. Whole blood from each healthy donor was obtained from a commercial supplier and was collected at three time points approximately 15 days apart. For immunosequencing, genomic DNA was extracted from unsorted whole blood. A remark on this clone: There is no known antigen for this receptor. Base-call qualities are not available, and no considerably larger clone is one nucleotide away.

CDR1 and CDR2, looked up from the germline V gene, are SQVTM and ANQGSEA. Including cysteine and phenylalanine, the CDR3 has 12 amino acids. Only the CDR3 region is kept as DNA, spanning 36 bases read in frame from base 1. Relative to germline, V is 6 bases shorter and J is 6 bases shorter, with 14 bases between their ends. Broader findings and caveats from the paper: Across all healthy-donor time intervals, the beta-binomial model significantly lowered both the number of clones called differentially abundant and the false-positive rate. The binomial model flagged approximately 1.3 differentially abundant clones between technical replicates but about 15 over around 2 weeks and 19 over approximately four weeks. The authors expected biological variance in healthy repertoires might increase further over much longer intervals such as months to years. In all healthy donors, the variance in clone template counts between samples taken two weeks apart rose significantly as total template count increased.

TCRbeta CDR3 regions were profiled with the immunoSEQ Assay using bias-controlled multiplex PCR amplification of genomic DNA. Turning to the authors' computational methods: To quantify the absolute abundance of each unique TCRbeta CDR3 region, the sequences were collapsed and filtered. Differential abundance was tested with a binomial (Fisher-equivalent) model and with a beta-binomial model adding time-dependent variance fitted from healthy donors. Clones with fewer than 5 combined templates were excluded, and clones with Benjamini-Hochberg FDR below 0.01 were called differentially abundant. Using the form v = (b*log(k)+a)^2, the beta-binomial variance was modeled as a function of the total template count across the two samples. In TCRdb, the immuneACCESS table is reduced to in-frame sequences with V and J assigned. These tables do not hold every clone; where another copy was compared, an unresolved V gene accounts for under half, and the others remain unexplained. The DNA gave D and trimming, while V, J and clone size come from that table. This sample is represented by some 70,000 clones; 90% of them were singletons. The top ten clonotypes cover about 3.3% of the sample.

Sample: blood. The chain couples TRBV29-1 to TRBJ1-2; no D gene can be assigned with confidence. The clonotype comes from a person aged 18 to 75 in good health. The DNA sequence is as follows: TGCAGCGTCACCGGGTCCAGCCATGGCTACACCTTC. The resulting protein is CSVTGSSHGYTF.